The rows below give T cell receptor beta chains drawn from one sample of a study of T-cell memory formation after mild COVID-19. TCRdb ran MiXCR on the 5' RACE reads and lists one entry per CDR3 protein. The sample includes approximately 450,000 distinct CDR3 sequences, about 20% of them seen just once. The sample comprised PBMCs or a T cell subset sorted from them (not recorded which). These receptors were obtained from an adult woman who had mild COVID-19 (a few samples of this study predate the infection). Cell type and time point are not known. The CDR3 runs from the conserved cysteine through the conserved F or W. A D gene is named only where the DNA matches it firmly. Size tells how often a clone was seen (once, few, many) or the class of an expanded clone, and some rows leave it out.

abundance: -
d_gene: -
v_gene: TRBV24-1
j_gene: TRBJ2-7
CDR3aa: CATSAADRLSYEQYF
CDR3nt: TGTGCCACCAGTGCCGCCGACAGATTATCCTACGAGCAGTACTTC

abundance: -
d_gene: -
v_gene: TRBV10-1
j_gene: TRBJ1-5
CDR3aa: CASSTGTSNQPQHF
CDR3nt: TGCGCCAGCAGTACCGGGACGTCCAATCAGCCCCAGCATTTT

abundance: few
d_gene: TRBD2
v_gene: TRBV9
j_gene: TRBJ2-1
CDR3aa: CASSPQIRVGREGNEQFF
CDR3nt: TGTGCCAGCAGCCCTCAAATTCGGGTAGGGCGGGAGGGCAATGAGCAGTTCTTC

abundance: few
d_gene: -
v_gene: TRBV12-3/TRBV12-4
j_gene: TRBJ2-7
CDR3aa: CASRIGGSYYEQYF
CDR3nt: TGTGCCAGCCGGATAGGGGGGAGCTACTACGAGCAGTACTTC

abundance: -
d_gene: -
v_gene: TRBV11-2
j_gene: TRBJ2-5
CDR3aa: CASSLAGNPGETQYF
CDR3nt: TGTGCCAGCAGCTTAGCGGGTAACCCGGGGGAGACCCAGTACTTC

abundance: -
d_gene: -
v_gene: TRBV7-9
j_gene: TRBJ1-5
CDR3aa: CASSLALGNQPQHF
CDR3nt: TGTGCCAGCAGCTTAGCGCTGGGGAATCAGCCCCAGCATTTT

abundance: many
d_gene: TRBD1
v_gene: TRBV7-3
j_gene: TRBJ2-3
CDR3aa: CASSWTGTVGTDTQYF
CDR3nt: TGTGCCAGCAGCTGGACCGGGACAGTAGGGACCGATACGCAGTATTTT

abundance: few
d_gene: -
v_gene: TRBV20-1
j_gene: TRBJ2-7
CDR3aa: CSASEGQGHEQYF
CDR3nt: TGCAGTGCTTCGGAAGGGCAGGGCCACGAGCAGTACTTC

abundance: -
d_gene: -
v_gene: TRBV6-1
j_gene: TRBJ1-2
CDR3aa: CASLIGDKHGYTF
CDR3nt: TGTGCCAGCCTAATAGGGGACAAGCATGGCTACACCTTC

abundance: few
d_gene: -
v_gene: TRBV4-3
j_gene: TRBJ1-1
CDR3aa: CASSQDSQANTEAFF
CDR3nt: TGCGCCAGCAGCCAAGATAGTCAGGCGAACACTGAAGCTTTCTTT

abundance: -
d_gene: TRBD2
v_gene: TRBV9
j_gene: TRBJ2-1
CDR3aa: CASSVDASGRYNEQFF
CDR3nt: TGTGCCAGCAGCGTAGATGCGAGCGGGAGGTACAATGAGCAGTTCTTC

abundance: -
d_gene: TRBD2
v_gene: TRBV6-5
j_gene: TRBJ2-2
CDR3aa: CASRPGLAGSGELFF
CDR3nt: TGTGCCAGCAGACCGGGACTAGCGGGTTCCGGGGAGCTGTTTTTT

abundance: -
d_gene: TRBD2
v_gene: TRBV29-1
j_gene: TRBJ2-1
CDR3aa: CSAHLAGGPGWSYNEQFF
CDR3nt: TGCAGCGCTCACCTAGCGGGAGGTCCCGGATGGTCCTACAATGAGCAGTTCTTC

abundance: many
d_gene: TRBD1
v_gene: TRBV9
j_gene: TRBJ1-2
CDR3aa: CASSAGQGVSHTF
CDR3nt: TGTGCCAGCAGCGCGGGACAGGGAGTTTCTCACACCTTC

abundance: few
d_gene: -
v_gene: TRBV15
j_gene: TRBJ2-7
CDR3aa: CATSRERVGSYEQYF
CDR3nt: TGTGCCACCAGCAGAGAACGGGTCGGCTCCTACGAGCAGTACTTC

abundance: -
d_gene: -
v_gene: TRBV6-5
j_gene: TRBJ2-7
CDR3aa: CASSTPGAGEQYF
CDR3nt: TGTGCCAGCAGTACACCGGGGGCGGGGGAGCAGTACTTC

abundance: -
d_gene: TRBD2
v_gene: TRBV7-6
j_gene: TRBJ2-1
CDR3aa: CASSDGLAGREQFF
CDR3nt: TGTGCCAGCAGCGACGGACTAGCGGGGAGGGAGCAGTTCTTC

abundance: -
d_gene: TRBD2
v_gene: TRBV5-6
j_gene: TRBJ2-1
CDR3aa: CASSLGLAGGHEQFF
CDR3nt: TGTGCCAGCAGCTTGGGACTAGCGGGAGGTCATGAGCAGTTCTTC

abundance: -
d_gene: -
v_gene: TRBV20-1
j_gene: TRBJ2-2
CDR3aa: CSALLPPPRRELFF
CDR3nt: TGCAGTGCTCTTCTCCCCCCCCCTAGAAGGGAGCTGTTTTTT

abundance: many
d_gene: -
v_gene: TRBV15
j_gene: TRBJ2-5
CDR3aa: CATSRDRGEEETQYF
CDR3nt: TGTGCCACCAGCAGAGACAGGGGAGAAGAGGAGACCCAGTACTTC

abundance: -
d_gene: -
v_gene: TRBV12-3/TRBV12-4
j_gene: TRBJ1-6
CDR3aa: CASSLSQGLSPLHF
CDR3nt: TGTGCCAGCAGTTTATCACAGGGCCTCTCACCCCTCCACTTT

abundance: few
d_gene: -
v_gene: TRBV6-1
j_gene: TRBJ2-7
CDR3aa: CASSDLGDRFYEQYF
CDR3nt: TGTGCCAGCAGTGACTTAGGCGACAGATTCTACGAGCAGTACTTC

abundance: few
d_gene: -
v_gene: TRBV7-8
j_gene: TRBJ1-1
CDR3aa: CASSSSRPGLSNTEAFF
CDR3nt: TGTGCCAGCAGCTCCTCCCGGCCAGGACTGTCGAACACTGAAGCTTTCTTT

abundance: few
d_gene: TRBD2
v_gene: TRBV2
j_gene: TRBJ2-3
CDR3aa: CASSWTSGDTDTQYF
CDR3nt: TGTGCCAGCAGCTGGACTAGCGGGGACACAGATACGCAGTATTTT

abundance: -
d_gene: TRBD1
v_gene: TRBV6-2/TRBV6-3
j_gene: TRBJ1-2
CDR3aa: CASRGLRDRVGEDYGYTF
CDR3nt: TGTGCCAGCAGGGGACTCCGGGACAGGGTCGGTGAAGACTATGGCTACACCTTC

abundance: few
d_gene: TRBD2
v_gene: TRBV30
j_gene: TRBJ2-2
CDR3aa: CAWRIEGRGVTGELFF
CDR3nt: TGTGCCTGGAGGATAGAAGGGCGGGGGGTCACCGGGGAGCTGTTTTTT

abundance: few
d_gene: -
v_gene: TRBV25-1
j_gene: TRBJ2-5
CDR3aa: CASSESLGGVETQYF
CDR3nt: TGTGCCAGCAGTGAATCTTTGGGGGGTGTAGAGACCCAGTACTTC

abundance: few
d_gene: -
v_gene: TRBV11-2
j_gene: TRBJ2-1
CDR3aa: CASSGGPLPSSYNEQFF
CDR3nt: TGTGCCAGCAGCGGGGGGCCCCTCCCGAGCTCCTACAATGAGCAGTTCTTC

abundance: -
d_gene: -
v_gene: TRBV4-3
j_gene: TRBJ2-7
CDR3aa: CASSQDSPGQFYYEQYF
CDR3nt: TGCGCCAGCAGCCAAGATTCCCCCGGACAGTTCTACTACGAGCAGTACTTC

abundance: few
d_gene: TRBD1
v_gene: TRBV24-1
j_gene: TRBJ2-3
CDR3aa: CATSEDRGRNPDTQYF
CDR3nt: TGTGCCACCAGTGAGGACAGGGGCCGGAACCCAGATACGCAGTATTTT

abundance: -
d_gene: TRBD1
v_gene: TRBV11-3
j_gene: TRBJ2-7
CDR3aa: CASSSGQGAVYEQYF
CDR3nt: TGTGCCAGCAGCTCGGGACAGGGGGCGGTCTACGAGCAGTACTTC

abundance: -
d_gene: -
v_gene: TRBV9
j_gene: TRBJ2-7
CDR3aa: CASSARVVEQYF
CDR3nt: TGTGCCAGCAGCGCCCGAGTCGTCGAGCAGTACTTC

abundance: -
d_gene: -
v_gene: TRBV3-1
j_gene: TRBJ2-5
CDR3aa: CASSQAAVGGQYF
CDR3nt: TGTGCCAGCAGCCAAGCGGCGGTCGGGGGCCAGTACTTC

abundance: -
d_gene: TRBD1
v_gene: TRBV27
j_gene: TRBJ2-1
CDR3aa: CASSPTPGQAYNEQFF
CDR3nt: TGTGCCAGCAGTCCCACCCCGGGACAGGCTTACAATGAGCAGTTCTTC

abundance: -
d_gene: TRBD2
v_gene: TRBV7-9
j_gene: TRBJ2-2
CDR3aa: CASHRLRAGSNTGELFF
CDR3nt: TGTGCCAGCCACAGGCTACGAGCGGGATCGAACACCGGGGAGCTGTTTTTT

abundance: -
d_gene: TRBD2
v_gene: TRBV9
j_gene: TRBJ2-1
CDR3aa: CASSGDLSGGAHNEQFF
CDR3nt: TGTGCCAGCAGCGGGGACCTTAGCGGGGGGGCCCACAATGAGCAGTTCTTC

abundance: -
d_gene: TRBD2
v_gene: TRBV5-1
j_gene: TRBJ2-5
CDR3aa: CASRDGLARDETQYF
CDR3nt: TGCGCCAGCAGAGACGGACTAGCGCGTGATGAGACCCAGTACTTC

abundance: -
d_gene: TRBD2
v_gene: TRBV6-2/TRBV6-3
j_gene: TRBJ2-5
CDR3aa: CASSLLAGVKTQYF
CDR3nt: TGTGCCAGCAGCTTACTAGCGGGAGTGAAGACCCAGTACTTC

abundance: -
d_gene: TRBD1
v_gene: TRBV6-5
j_gene: TRBJ2-2
CDR3aa: CASSYTRQGPTGELFF
CDR3nt: TGTGCCAGCAGTTACACCCGACAGGGACCCACCGGGGAGCTGTTTTTT

abundance: -
d_gene: -
v_gene: TRBV5-6
j_gene: TRBJ2-7
CDR3aa: CASSLYHEQYF
CDR3nt: TGTGCCAGCAGCTTGTACCACGAGCAGTACTTC

abundance: -
d_gene: -
v_gene: TRBV15
j_gene: TRBJ2-7
CDR3aa: CATSRGLASYEQYF
CDR3nt: TGTGCCACCAGCAGAGGGCTAGCCTCCTACGAGCAGTACTTC

abundance: -
d_gene: -
v_gene: TRBV24-1
j_gene: TRBJ1-1
CDR3aa: CATSEAGDVTEAFF
CDR3nt: TGTGCCACCAGTGAGGCAGGGGATGTGACTGAAGCTTTCTTT

abundance: -
d_gene: -
v_gene: TRBV24-1
j_gene: TRBJ2-5
CDR3aa: CATSETTGSKTQYF
CDR3nt: TGTGCCACCAGTGAAACCACAGGTTCGAAGACCCAGTACTTC

abundance: few
d_gene: -
v_gene: TRBV12-3/TRBV12-4
j_gene: TRBJ1-4
CDR3aa: CASSLYGPRANNEKLFF
CDR3nt: TGTGCCAGCAGTTTATATGGCCCTAGGGCGAATAATGAAAAACTGTTTTTT

abundance: few
d_gene: -
v_gene: TRBV5-5
j_gene: TRBJ2-7
CDR3aa: CASSSGSGYEQYF
CDR3nt: TGTGCCAGCAGCTCAGGCTCGGGTTACGAGCAGTACTTC

abundance: few
d_gene: TRBD1
v_gene: TRBV6-5
j_gene: TRBJ1-5
CDR3aa: CASSYSGQGADQPQHF
CDR3nt: TGTGCCAGCAGTTACTCTGGGCAGGGGGCTGATCAGCCCCAGCATTTT

abundance: -
d_gene: TRBD2
v_gene: TRBV7-6
j_gene: TRBJ2-3
CDR3aa: CASSQRLSGGTDTQYF
CDR3nt: TGTGCCAGCAGCCAACGACTTAGCGGGGGCACAGATACGCAGTATTTT

abundance: many
d_gene: TRBD2
v_gene: TRBV7-9
j_gene: TRBJ2-1
CDR3aa: CASSLATWREVDEQFF
CDR3nt: TGTGCCAGCAGCTTAGCGACTTGGCGGGAGGTCGATGAGCAGTTCTTC

abundance: -
d_gene: -
v_gene: TRBV7-2
j_gene: TRBJ2-7
CDR3aa: CASSLTSVSPEQYF
CDR3nt: TGTGCCAGCAGCTTAACTTCGGTGTCGCCCGAGCAGTACTTC

abundance: few
d_gene: -
v_gene: TRBV5-1
j_gene: TRBJ2-5
CDR3aa: CASSLSGAPQETQYF
CDR3nt: TGCGCCAGCAGCTTGAGTGGAGCGCCCCAAGAGACCCAGTACTTC

abundance: -
d_gene: -
v_gene: TRBV4-2
j_gene: TRBJ2-7
CDR3aa: CASSQALGTAYEQYF
CDR3nt: TGTGCCAGCAGCCAAGCCCTGGGGACCGCCTACGAGCAGTACTTC

abundance: many
d_gene: TRBD1
v_gene: TRBV30
j_gene: TRBJ2-5
CDR3aa: CAWSVGQLDQETQYF
CDR3nt: TGTGCCTGGAGCGTGGGACAGCTCGACCAAGAGACCCAGTACTTC